The TCR beta chain described here comes from a study of blood T cell repertoires in COVID-19 (dated by TCRdb to about 2020). Regarding the study in general: Samples covering the acute and convalescent phases of COVID-19 were provided by collaborators in the United States, Italy and Spain. Sample metadata almost always included a de-identified subject ID, COVID-19 status, age in years and sex. The repertoires were released in a freely available public database intended as a resource for research on the immune response to SARS-CoV-2. Subjects who had been exposed to COVID-19, were actively infected with it, or had recovered from it provided the deeply sampled blood TCRbeta repertoires that made up the dataset. Where HLA class I and class II types were available, the types were taken from metadata supplied by the sample provider, not from assay-based typing. The prospective study material was composed of cDNA or gDNA derived from T cells, B-cell-depleted T cells, or PBMCs. Samples were obtained from the ongoing ImmuneRACE study (first 160 participants) and from some 1,200 subjects provided by 6 global collaborators. Beyond this particular receptor, the publication reports: The quantity of clinical and demographic metadata differed by source and by participant and was supplied without curation.

As encoded in the germline V gene (reference sequence), CDR1 is GTSNPN while CDR2 is SVGIG. Including the terminal cysteine and phenylalanine, the CDR3 comprises 14 residues. The entry retains the CDR3 DNA only, 42 bases that are in frame from base 1. The V end loses 2 bases and the J end loses 4 bases, and a stretch of 9 bases separates them. The immunoSEQ Assay, a bias-controlled multiplex PCR, was used to amplify TCRbeta CDR3 regions from genomic DNA. Per the original workflow: The number of nucleated cells in each sample was estimated by amplification of reference gene primers within the assay. Sequence reads were collapsed and filtered to measure the absolute abundance of every unique TCRbeta CDR3 rearrangement. For each sample, productive Simpson clonality was calculated as the square root of Simpson's diversity index over productive rearrangements. In TCRdb, the immuneACCESS table is reduced to in-frame sequences with V and J assigned. These tables do not hold every clone; where another copy was compared, an unresolved V gene accounts for under half, and the others remain unexplained. Clone size and the V and J calls come from that table; the DNA yielded D and trimming. The sample table records 260,000 or so clones; roughly four fifths of these occur just once. Roughly 8% of the sample belongs to the ten largest clones.

One collaborating source in Seattle enrolled patients during active infection and followed them longitudinally through the course of disease. Collaborating institutions collected whole blood in K2EDTA tubes following their own protocols. For TCRbeta analysis, collaborators shipped samples as frozen whole blood, isolated PBMCs, or DNA extracted from either of those sample types. Remarks on this clone: Its antigen is still unknown. No base quality values were provided; no much bigger clone lies one nucleotide off.

Sequencing used peripheral blood. The chain joins TRBV30 to TRBJ1-6, with no reliable assignment of the D segment. This clonotype originated in an elderly woman with COVID-19, enrolled during active disease. CDR3 loop: CAWSLSPYNSPLHF. The bases read TGTGCCTGGAGTCTGTCTCCTTATAATTCACCCCTCCACTTT.